This passage covers 8 T cell receptor beta chains from one sample sequenced in a study of T cells in Graves' hyperthyroidism and ophthalmopathy (dated by TCRdb to between 2018 and 2020). Library generation was performed with multiplex PCR. Sequencing was performed on an Illumina HiSeq 2000. The TCR beta CDR3 regions were amplified from the RNA transcripts. A first-round RT-PCR of the TCR CDR3 used the HTBI primer set with the Qiagen OneStep RT-PCR kit. Using fastp at Q25 and MiXCR, TCRdb reprocessed the public reads and kept productive beta chains. Identical CDR3 proteins give one entry, which carries the most common genes and DNA. Recorded for this sample are some 700,000 distinct CDR3 sequences; roughly 17% of them occurred a single time. Around 16% of the sample lies in the top ten. Sequencing was carried out using blood. The receptors here all came from a man between 45 and 60 years old with Graves' hyperthyroidism.

This clonotype was observed at least ten times. The chain has TRBV6-1 and TRBJ2-1; 7 bases line up with TRBD2. V was pared by 6 bases and J by 7 bases, with 15 bases of the junction left unmatched. From germline, CDR1 is MNHNS and CDR2 SASEGT. This CDR3 comprises 16 residues. DNA of the CDR3: TGTGCCAGCAGCCAGGTTCCGGAGGGCGGGGGAAATGAGCAGTTCTTC. This encodes CASSQVPEGGGNEQFF.

The chain uses TRBV27 and TRBJ1-5, with D uncertain. Germline values: CDR1 MNHEY, CDR2 SMNVEV (reference sequence). The CDR3 totals 13 residues. Trimming cost V 5 bases and J 9 bases, with 14 bases left between them. CDR3 region: CASSEVELGPQHF. The CDR3 nucleotides read TGTGCCAGCAGTGAAGTGGAGCTAGGGCCCCAGCATTTT.

The table lists this clonotype with a few counts. For the CDR3, the DNA is TGTGCCAGTAGTGCGGACAGGGACTCCTACGAGCAGTACTTC. Protein: CASSADRDSYEQYF. The V and J genes are TRBV19 and TRBJ2-7; 8 bases map to TRBD1. The CDR3 totals 14 residues. Germline V gene data show CDR1 as LNHDA and CDR2 as SQIVND (reference sequence). V lost 5 bases to trimming and J lost 0 bases; unmatched junction nucleotides: 3.

This clonotype was counted at least ten times. The rearrangement uses TRBV28 and TRBJ1-6; D not resolved. The CDR3 is made up of 13 amino acids. The germline V gene encodes CDR1 MDHEN and CDR2 SYDVKM. Trimming removed 6 bases at V and 10 bases at J, with 13 bases between. The DNA of the CDR3 is TGTGCCAGCAGGCGAGATCCGCAATCACCCCTCCACTTT. Translation gives CASRRDPQSPLHF. The full variable domain, with the rest looked up from reference TRBV28 and TRBJ1-6, is DVKVTQSSRYLVKRTGEKVFLECVQDMDHENMFWYRQDPGLGLRLIYFSYDVKMKEKGDIPEGYSVSREKKERFSLILESASTNQTSMYLCASRRDPQSPLHFGNGTRLTVT.

In its sample, this clonotype was seen many times. This chain connects TRBV9 to TRBJ2-1; 8 nucleotides agree with TRBD1. Germline loops: CDR1 SGDLS, CDR2 YYNGEE. With 4 bases clipped from V and 2 bases from J, the junction kept 5 bases outside the gene matches. The CDR3 runs 15 residues. CDR3 residues: CASSPRTGTYNEQFF. The CDR3 DNA sequence: TGTGCCAGCAGCCCTAGGACAGGGACCTACAATGAGCAGTTCTTC.

This clonotype was seen repeatedly, ten times or more. This chain connects TRBV28 to TRBJ2-1; possible D gene TRBD2, 6 bases. Germline V lookup: CDR1 MDHEN, CDR2 SYDVKM. V was clipped by 3 bases and J by 5 bases, with 14 bases between them. This CDR3 has 15 residues. The CDR3 is CASSFPEDYHNEQFF. CDR3 DNA: TGTGCCAGCAGTTTCCCAGAGGACTACCACAATGAGCAGTTCTTC.

The genes are TRBV9 and TRBJ2-7; 11 bases are a match to TRBD2. The CDR3 runs to 15 residues. Losses at the gene ends were 4 bases for V and 3 bases for J; bases not matched to a gene: 6. Per the germline V gene, CDR1 is SGDLS and CDR2 is YYNGEE. In DNA form, the CDR3 reads TGTGCCAGCAGCAAGGGACTAGCGGAGGACTACGAGCAGTACTTC. It codes for CASSKGLAEDYEQYF.

There are many counts of this clonotype. The CDR3 sequence is CASSFKQGEQYF. CDR3 DNA: TGTGCCAGCAGCTTTAAACAGGGCGAGCAGTACTTC. The chain joins TRBV13 to TRBJ2-7; D perhaps matches TRBD1 (6 bases). Germline CDR1 is PRHDT and CDR2 is FYEKMQ (reference sequence). Deletions cut 3 bases from V and 6 bases from J, with 9 bases between. The CDR3 length is 12 residues.